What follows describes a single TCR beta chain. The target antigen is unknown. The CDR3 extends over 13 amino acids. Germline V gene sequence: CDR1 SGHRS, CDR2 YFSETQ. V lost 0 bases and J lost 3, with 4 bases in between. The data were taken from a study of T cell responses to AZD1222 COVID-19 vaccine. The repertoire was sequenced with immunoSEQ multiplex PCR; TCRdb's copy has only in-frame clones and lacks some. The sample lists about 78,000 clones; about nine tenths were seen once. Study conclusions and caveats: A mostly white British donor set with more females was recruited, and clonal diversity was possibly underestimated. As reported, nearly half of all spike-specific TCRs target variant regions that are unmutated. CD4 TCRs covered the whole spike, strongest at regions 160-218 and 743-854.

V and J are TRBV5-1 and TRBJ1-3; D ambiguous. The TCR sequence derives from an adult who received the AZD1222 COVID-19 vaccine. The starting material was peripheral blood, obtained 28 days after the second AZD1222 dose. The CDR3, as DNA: TGCGCCAGCAGCTTGGGAGTTGGAAACACCATATATTTT. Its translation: CASSLGVGNTIYF.